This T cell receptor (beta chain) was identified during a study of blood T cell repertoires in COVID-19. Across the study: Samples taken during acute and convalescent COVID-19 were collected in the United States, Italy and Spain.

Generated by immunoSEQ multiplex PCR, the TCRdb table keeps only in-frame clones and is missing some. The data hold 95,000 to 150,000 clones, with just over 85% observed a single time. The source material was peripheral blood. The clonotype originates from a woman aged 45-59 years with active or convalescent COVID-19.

This chain's CDR3 is CASSVAGTSGSYEQYF. The CDR3 DNA sequence: TGTGCCAGCAGCGTAGCCGGGACTAGCGGCTCCTACGAGCAGTACTTC. The chain employs TRBV5-4 and TRBJ2-7; TRBD2 agrees at 11 bases. This CDR3 contains 16 residues. Germline lookup yields CDR1 SGHNT and CDR2 YYREEE (reference sequence). J gave up 0 bases and V 4 bases, and 6 bases lay outside the gene matches.